One and the same sample provided the 29 T cell receptor beta chains below, sequenced in a study of blood T cell repertoires in COVID-19. Only in-frame clones appear in the TCRdb table, and some are missing; sequencing was by immunoSEQ multiplex PCR. The sample has some 200,000 clones; roughly 79% are singletons. Sequenced input: peripheral blood. These receptors originate from a human donor with acute or convalescent COVID-19. The donor label of this sample is uncertain.

J is TRBJ2-3 and V is TRBV4-1; TRBD2 is a possible D gene (6 bases). The V end was cut by 1 base, the J end by 2 bases, with 10 bases between. This CDR3 spans 15 amino acids. Germline assignment: CDR1 MGHRA and CDR2 YSYEKL. CDR3 in amino acids: CASSQGWTNTDTQYF. The CDR3 nucleotides are TGCGCCAGCAGCCAAGGTTGGACTAACACAGATACGCAGTATTTT.

The chain combines TRBV28 with TRBJ2-7; 8 nucleotides agree with TRBD1. V shed 5 bases and J 3 bases; nucleotides not matched to a gene: 12. Germline V gene data show CDR1 as MDHEN and CDR2 as SYDVKM. The CDR3 totals 16 residues. In nucleotides, the CDR3 is TGTGCCAGCAGTCCCTACAGGGGGACCTCCATCTACGAGCAGTACTTC. This sequence encodes CASSPYRGTSIYEQYF. The variable domain in full, with the rest retrieved from reference TRBV28 and TRBJ2-7, is DVKVTQSSRYLVKRTGEKVFLECVQDMDHENMFWYRQDPGLGLRLIYFSYDVKMKEKGDIPEGYSVSREKKERFSLILESASTNQTSMYLCASSPYRGTSIYEQYFGPGTRLTVT.

The chain links TRBV11-2 to TRBJ1-5; D is ambiguous. The CDR3 has 13 residues. Trimming shortened V by 4 bases and J by 6 bases, and 10 bases separated the two germline ends. From germline, CDR1 is SGHAT and CDR2 FQNNGV. In nucleotides, the CDR3 is TGTGCCAGCAGCTCGGACTGGAGTCAGCCCCAGCATTTT. This gives the protein CASSSDWSQPQHF.

The chain links TRBV2 to TRBJ1-2; 9 bases align to TRBD1. V shed 8 bases, J shed 2 bases, and the junction held 3 bases outside the gene matches. Per the germline V gene, CDR1 is SNHLY and CDR2 is FYNNEI. The CDR3 consists of 13 residues. DNA of the CDR3: TGTGCCAGCGGGGACAGGGTCAACTATGGCTACACCTTC. The encoded protein is CASGDRVNYGYTF.

As concerns this clone: The sample holds other DNA sequences that translate to the same CDR3. This chain connects TRBV6-5 to TRBJ2-7, with D maybe TRBD2 (5 bases). Germline-derived CDR1 and CDR2 are MNHEY and SVGAGI. The CDR3 has 12 amino acids. V was clipped by 7 bases and J by 0 bases, with 7 bases between them. CDR3 protein: CASTRDSYEQYF. The CDR3 region has the DNA TGTGCCAGCACGAGGGACTCCTACGAGCAGTACTTC.

J is TRBJ1-1 and V is TRBV19, with D maybe TRBD1 (5 bases). Per the germline V gene, CDR1 is LNHDA and CDR2 is SQIVND (reference sequence). The CDR3 spans 12 residues. V was shortened by 7 bases and J by 2 bases, with 8 bases between the two germline ends. CDR3 protein: CASMGQNTEAFF. CDR3 coding DNA: TGTGCCAGTATGGGGCAAAACACTGAAGCTTTCTTT.

The rearrangement joins TRBV21-1 to TRBJ2-2; TRBD1, the table's D call, was not compared with the DNA. TRBV21-1 corresponds to a pseudogene. The CDR3 length is 17 residues. Here the CDR3 reads CASSKARQGYHTGELFF. The DNA for the CDR3 is TGTGCCAGCAGCAAAGCCCGACAGGGCTATCACACCGGGGAGCTGTTTTTT.

The rearrangement joins TRBV3-1 (or the pseudogene TRBV3-2) to TRBJ2-5; D might be TRBD2 (7 bases). The CDR3 spans 17 residues. Germline loops: CDR1 LGHDT, CDR2 YNNKEL (reference sequence). The V end was cut by 4 bases, the J end by 5 bases, with 23 bases between. The CDR3 protein is CASSPGGQAGGVETQYF. The CDR3 region has the DNA TGTGCCAGCAGCCCCGGGGGGCAGGCGGGCGGGGTCGAGACCCAGTACTTC.

V usage is TRBV7-6 and J usage is TRBJ2-1, with 8 bases aligning to TRBD1. In germline, CDR1 is SGHVS, CDR2 FNYEAQ. V lost 1 base to trimming and J lost 9 bases; unmatched junction nucleotides: 8. CDR3 length: 15 residues. This CDR3 is CASSLVSRGQGEQFF. Written as DNA, the CDR3 is TGTGCCAGCAGCTTAGTTAGCAGGGGGCAGGGTGAGCAGTTCTTC.

The sample holds one count of this clone. CDR3 bases: TGTGCCATCAGTGAGTCGGTGGCAGGGTGGACTGAAGCTTTCTTT. Its translation is CAISESVAGWTEAFF. This sequence joins TRBV10-3 and TRBJ1-1; tentatively, D is TRBD1 (5 bases). CDR3 size: 15 residues. The germline V and J ends were trimmed by 0 bases and 5 bases, with 13 bases remaining between them. Germline CDR1 is ENHRY and CDR2 is SYGVKD.

CDR3 in amino acids: CSVLPVDYGYTF. CDR3 nucleotide sequence: TGCAGCGTTCTCCCGGTAGACTATGGCTACACCTTC. V and J are TRBV29-1 and TRBJ1-2, with D hard to call. Germline V CDR1 and CDR2: SQVTM, ANQGSEA. V lost 5 bases, J lost 3 bases, and 10 bases lay in between. This CDR3 comprises 12 residues. Together with reference TRBV29-1 and TRBJ1-2, the CDR3 gives the full variable domain: SAVISQKPSRDICQRGTSLTIQCQVDSQVTMMFWYRQQPGQSLTLIATANQGSEATYESGFVIDKFPISRPNLTFSTLTVSNMSPEDSSIYLCSVLPVDYGYTFGSGTRLTVV.

The rearrangement uses TRBV6-5 and TRBJ1-1, with D perhaps TRBD1 (6 bases). The germline V and J ends were trimmed by 0 bases and 7 bases, with 12 bases remaining between them. CDR1 MNHEY and CDR2 SVGAGI come from the germline V gene. CDR3 size: 14 residues. CDR3 in amino acids: CASSYSQGRGEAFF. The CDR3 DNA reads as TGTGCCAGCAGTTACTCCCAGGGGAGGGGTGAAGCTTTCTTT.

V usage is TRBV5-1 and J usage is TRBJ2-2; the D is unclear. V lost 0 bases, J lost 1 base, and 7 bases lay in between. The CDR3 length is 15 residues. Per the germline V gene, CDR1 is SGHRS and CDR2 is YFSETQ. CDR3 in amino acids: CASSLGVVNTGELFF. Here the CDR3 DNA reads TGCGCCAGCAGCTTGGGCGTTGTGAACACCGGGGAGCTGTTTTTT.

The chain is built from TRBV6-1 and TRBJ2-7, with 7 bases identical to TRBD2. V shed 2 bases and J 5 bases; nucleotides not matched to a gene: 6. The CDR3 is made up of 14 amino acids. From germline, CDR1 is MNHNS and CDR2 SASEGT. The CDR3 sequence is CASSEKVRGDEQYF. CDR3 sequence (DNA): TGTGCCAGCAGTGAAAAGGTCCGGGGGGACGAGCAGTACTTC.

The chain employs TRBV7-6 and TRBJ2-5, with a possible D match to TRBD1 (5 bases). This CDR3 is built from 15 residues. V lost 0 bases and J 3 bases, leaving 11 bases between the germline ends. The germline V gene has CDR1 SGHVS and CDR2 FNYEAQ. CDR3 sequence: CASSLAGGREETQYF. CDR3 bases: TGTGCCAGCAGCTTAGCCGGTGGCAGGGAAGAGACCCAGTACTTC.

This sequence joins TRBV5-6 and TRBJ1-1; D is undetermined. This CDR3 spans 14 amino acids. V lost 4 bases to trimming and J lost 5 bases, with 15 bases between them. Germline loops: CDR1 SGHDT, CDR2 YYEEEE. The chain's CDR3 is CASSMLGVATEAFF. The CDR3 nucleotides are TGTGCCAGCAGCATGTTGGGAGTTGCTACTGAAGCTTTCTTT.

This rearrangement joins TRBV11-3 to TRBJ2-2, with D tentatively TRBD1 (6 bases). Germline CDR1 and CDR2: SGHNT and YENEEA. There are 13 residues in the CDR3. V gave up 5 bases and J gave up 3 bases, with 7 bases separating them. CDR3 nucleotides: TGTGCCAGCAGCACAGGGTACACCGGGGAGCTGTTTTTT. This encodes CASSTGYTGELFF.

The V and J genes are TRBV25-1 and TRBJ2-3; the D is unclear. V lost 8 bases to trimming and J lost 4 bases, with 16 bases between them. Germline-derived CDR1 and CDR2 are MGHDK and SYGVNS. The CDR3 covers 14 residues. CDR3 region: CASSRGGWADTQYF. CDR3 bases: TGTGCCAGCTCCCGCGGTGGATGGGCAGATACGCAGTATTTT.

The J gene is TRBJ2-7, the V gene TRBV7-7, with TRBD1 identical over 8 bases. Germline values: CDR1 SSHAT, CDR2 FNYEAQ (reference sequence). The V and J ends lost 1 base and 3 bases, in that order; junction bases with no gene match: 5. The CDR3 totals 15 residues. Written as DNA, the CDR3 is TGTGCCAGCAGCTTAGTGGGGACAGGTCTCTACGAGCAGTACTTC. It encodes CASSLVGTGLYEQYF.

V and J are TRBV7-9 and TRBJ2-1; 8 bases are a match to TRBD2. J gave up 8 bases and V 3 bases, and 9 bases lay outside the gene matches. The CDR3 loop spans 15 amino acids. Germline CDR1 reads SEHNR; CDR2 reads FQNEAQ (reference sequence). CDR3 DNA sequence: TGTGCCAGCAGCTTGCTGGCGGGAGGCGGGTATGAGCAGTTCTTC. This sequence encodes CASSLLAGGGYEQFF.

The chain links TRBV6-5 to TRBJ2-2; 8 bases line up with TRBD2. Germline CDR1 is MNHEY and CDR2 is SVGAGI. J gave up 3 bases and V 6 bases, and 6 bases lay outside the gene matches. CDR3 size: 15 residues. The CDR3 loop is CASRPGGADTGELFF. CDR3 DNA sequence: TGTGCCAGCAGACCCGGGGGGGCAGACACCGGGGAGCTGTTTTTT.

The chain uses TRBV6-4 and TRBJ2-7; possible D gene TRBD2, 6 bases. Between the trimmed V and J ends, which lost 5 bases and 3 bases, there was a span of 23 bases. This CDR3 has 17 residues. The germline CDR1 and CDR2 sequences are MRHNA and SNTAGT. CDR3 bases: TGTGCCAGCAGTCATATCGACGGGGGAAATCCTCGCTACGAGCAGTACTTC. Translation: CASSHIDGGNPRYEQYF.

The CDR3, as DNA: TGTGCCAGTAGTATGACAGCCACCCTAGCCAAAAACATTCAGTACTTC. Translating gives CASSMTATLAKNIQYF. The chain has TRBV19 and TRBJ2-4; possibly TRBD1 for D (5 bases). This CDR3 region has 16 residues. The germline V gene has CDR1 LNHDA and CDR2 SQIVND (reference sequence). The V end was cut by 3 bases, the J end by 0 bases, with 12 bases between.

The J gene is TRBJ1-4, the V gene TRBV5-6; the D gene is possibly TRBD1 (6 bases). V was shortened by 4 bases and J by 7 bases, with 17 bases between the two germline ends. Germline V gene data show CDR1 as SGHDT and CDR2 as YYEEEE. The CDR3 covers 15 residues. CDR3 sequence reads: CASSQTGTLVEKLFF. In nucleotides, the CDR3 is TGTGCCAGCAGCCAAACCGGGACATTAGTTGAAAAACTGTTTTTT.

Regarding this clone: Other DNA sequences from this sample encode an identical CDR3 as well. The chain is built from TRBV5-1 and TRBJ2-3; TRBD2 is a possible D gene (5 bases). Trimming shortened V by 0 bases and J by 6 bases, and 11 bases separated the two germline ends. CDR3 size: 14 residues. Germline loops: CDR1 SGHRS, CDR2 YFSETQ. This CDR3 reads CASSLVAGADTQYF. Written as DNA, the CDR3 is TGCGCCAGCAGCTTGGTCGCGGGCGCGGATACGCAGTATTTT.

J is TRBJ2-7 and V is TRBV18, with D unclear. The CDR3 loop spans 13 amino acids. The V and J ends lost 2 bases and 3 bases respectively, with 8 bases between them. CDR1 and CDR2 from the germline V gene are KGHSH and LQKENI. CDR3 amino acids: CASSPSQNYEQYF. The DNA for the CDR3 is TGTGCCAGCTCACCATCACAAAACTACGAGCAGTACTTC.

The chain recombines TRBV11-2 with TRBJ1-1; possibly TRBD1 for D (5 bases). The CDR3 runs to 14 residues. Trimming removed 4 bases at V and 2 bases at J, with 11 bases between. The germline gives CDR1 SGHAT, CDR2 FQNNGV. The CDR3 spells CASSWSRVNTEAFF. DNA for the CDR3: TGTGCCAGCAGCTGGTCCAGGGTTAACACTGAAGCTTTCTTT. The variable domain in full, with the rest retrieved from reference TRBV11-2 and TRBJ1-1, is EAGVAQSPRYKIIEKRQSVAFWCNPISGHATLYWYQQILGQGPKLLIQFQNNGVVDDSQLPKDRFSAERLKGVDSTLKIQPAKLEDSAVYLCASSWSRVNTEAFFGQGTRLTVV.

This clone was detected only once. V is TRBV10-3 and J is TRBJ2-7; 7 nucleotides line up with TRBD1. The CDR3 is 15 amino acids. Germline assignment: CDR1 ENHRY and CDR2 SYGVKD. The junction had 5 bases not matched to a gene; V was cut back by 0 bases and J by 3 bases. The CDR3 DNA follows: TGTGCCATCAGTGAGTCGAACTACAGGGGCTACGAGCAGTACTTC. Protein sequence: CAISESNYRGYEQYF.

The rearrangement joins TRBV5-1 to TRBJ2-3, with TRBD2 matching over 13 bases. Germline values: CDR1 SGHRS, CDR2 YFSETQ. CDR3 length equals 17 residues. V was pared by 4 bases and J by 0 bases, with 5 bases of the junction left unmatched. CDR3 DNA sequence: TGCGCCAGCAGCCAAGGGACTAGCGGGGCTAGCACAGATACGCAGTATTTT. It is translated as CASSQGTSGASTDTQYF. The entire variable domain, with the rest obtained from reference TRBV5-1 and TRBJ2-3, is as follows: KAGVTQTPRYLIKTRGQQVTLSCSPISGHRSVSWYQQTPGQGLQFLFEYFSETQRNKGNFPGRFSGRQFSNSRSEMNVSTLELGDSALYLCASSQGTSGASTDTQYFGPGTRLTVL.